Below, 15 T cell receptor beta chains from the same sample are listed, as sequenced in a study of long-term antiretroviral therapy in people with HIV. Sequencing relied on immunoSEQ assay v3.0, run at survey level. Data came from immunoSEQ multiplex PCR; TCRdb stores just in-frame clones and leaves some out. This table holds tens of thousands of clones, roughly 78% found once. This specimen was unsorted PBMCs, taken 0.3 years after starting antiretroviral therapy. The receptors shown here come from a man between 35 and 55 years old with HIV.

The gene calls are TRBV7-3 and TRBJ2-2; D unclear. V lost 3 bases and J lost 1, with 6 bases in between. The CDR3 runs to 14 residues. CDR1 is SGHTA and CDR2 is FQGTGA in the germline V gene. The CDR3 is CASSFSGNTGELFF. Written as DNA, the CDR3 is TGTGCCAGCAGCTTCTCAGGGAACACCGGGGAGCTGTTTTTT.

The chain uses TRBV7-8 and TRBJ2-7; 9 bases align to TRBD2. Germline V gene data show CDR1 as SGHVS and CDR2 as FQNEAQ. The CDR3 sequence is 17 residues long. The trim removed 8 bases at V and 0 bases at J, leaving 14 bases unmatched. Here the CDR3 reads CASARSGSGSASYEQYF. Here the CDR3 DNA reads TGTGCCAGCGCCCGCTCGGGTAGCGGGAGCGCCTCCTACGAGCAGTACTTC.

J is TRBJ2-2 and V is TRBV28; 9 bases agree with TRBD1. J lost 2 bases, V lost 4 bases, and 11 bases had no gene match. The CDR3 has 18 amino acids. CDR1 and CDR2 from the germline V gene are MDHEN and SYDVKM. The CDR3 region has the DNA TGTGCCAGCAGTTCCCCTCTTGGGACAGGGAAAAACACCGGGGAGCTGTTTTTT. Its translation is CASSSPLGTGKNTGELFF.

The rearrangement joins TRBV5-1 to TRBJ1-2; D perhaps matches TRBD1 (6 bases). This CDR3 region has 12 residues. Trimming took off 4 bases at V and 8 bases at J, with 12 bases between the two ends. The V gene's germline CDR1 is SGHRS and CDR2 YFSETQ. CDR3 amino acids: CASSPPGEGYTF. CDR3 DNA: TGCGCCAGCAGCCCCCCAGGGGAAGGCTACACCTTC. Drawing the rest from reference TRBV5-1 and TRBJ1-2, the complete variable domain is KAGVTQTPRYLIKTRGQQVTLSCSPISGHRSVSWYQQTPGQGLQFLFEYFSETQRNKGNFPGRFSGRQFSNSRSEMNVSTLELGDSALYLCASSPPGEGYTFGSGTRLTVV.

The genes are TRBV4-2 and TRBJ2-1, with D possibly TRBD1 on 6 matching bases. Germline CDR1 and CDR2: LGHNA and YNFKEQ. The CDR3 length is 14 residues. V shed 0 bases and J shed 6 bases, with 9 bases lying between them. CDR3 region: CASSQDRGGNEQFF. The CDR3 DNA is TGTGCCAGCAGCCAAGACAGGGGTGGCAATGAGCAGTTCTTC.

This clone was seen just once. J is TRBJ1-6 and V is TRBV20-1; D is ambiguous. The CDR3 length is 10 residues. Between the trimmed V and J ends, which lost 3 bases and 16 bases, there was a span of 10 bases. Per germline, CDR1 DFQATT and CDR2 SNEGSKA (reference sequence). The CDR3 loop reads CSASRVPLHF. Here the CDR3 DNA reads TGCAGTGCTAGCCGCGTACCACTCCACTTT.

The rearrangement links TRBV5-1 to TRBJ1-1, with D uncertain. V dropped 0 bases and J dropped 7 bases, with 7 bases sitting between them. Germline V gives CDR1 SGHRS, CDR2 YFSETQ. The CDR3 runs 12 residues. The CDR3 bases are TGCGCCAGCAGCTTGGCCGTGGGTGAAGCTTTCTTT. This gives the protein CASSLAVGEAFF.

The chain employs TRBV5-1 and TRBJ1-2, with D perhaps matching TRBD1 (6 bases). Germline V lookup: CDR1 SGHRS, CDR2 YFSETQ. CDR3 size: 14 residues. Trimming removed 2 bases at V and 5 bases at J, with 13 bases between. The CDR3 spells CASSFVTGAYGYTF. Here the CDR3 DNA reads TGCGCCAGCAGCTTCGTGACAGGAGCATATGGCTACACCTTC.

The chain combines TRBV7-2 with TRBJ1-1; D remains ambiguous. This CDR3 spans 14 amino acids. Germline lookup yields CDR1 SGHTA and CDR2 FQGNSA. The V gene lost 3 bases and the J gene lost 0 bases, with 8 bases spanning the gap. The CDR3 here is CASSFTMVNTEAFF. In nucleotides, the CDR3 is TGTGCCAGCAGCTTCACCATGGTGAACACTGAAGCTTTCTTT. Looking up the rest from reference TRBV7-2 and TRBJ1-1 gives the full variable domain: GAGVSQSPSNKVTEKGKDVELRCDPISGHTALYWYRQSLGQGLEFLIYFQGNSAPDKSGLPSDRFSAERTGGSVSTLTIQRTQQEDSAVYLCASSFTMVNTEAFFGQGTRLTVV.

Concerning this clone: At one end, the junction sequence differs from germline, possibly due to a read error. The chain joins TRBV7-7 to TRBJ2-5; D call uncertain. The length of the CDR3 is 13 residues. Looked up from germline, CDR1 is SSHAT and CDR2 is FNYEAQ (reference sequence). DNA of the CDR3: TGTGCTAGCAGCTTAGTGGTAGGGGAGACCCAGTACTTC. This gives the protein CASSLVVGETQYF.

The chain recombines TRBV7-9 with TRBJ1-2, with 7 bases that match TRBD1. This CDR3 comprises 14 residues. The V gene's germline CDR1 is SEHNR and CDR2 FQNEAQ (reference sequence). The V and J ends lost 4 bases and 2 bases, in that order; junction bases with no gene match: 4. The chain's CDR3 is CASSSLQGNYGYTF. CDR3 in DNA: TGTGCCAGCAGCTCATTACAGGGGAACTATGGCTACACCTTC.

This chain joins TRBV11-2 and TRBJ1-1; TRBD1 is a possible D gene (6 bases). Germline CDR1 and CDR2: SGHAT and FQNNGV. V lost 1 base, J lost 8 bases, and 20 bases lay in between. The CDR3 consists of 16 residues. The CDR3 DNA follows: TGTGCCAGCAGCTTAGTGGGGTGGGTTGGACAGCCCGAAGCTTTCTTT. It translates to CASSLVGWVGQPEAFF.

This clone was counted between two and nine times. The gene calls are TRBV18 and TRBJ1-2; 8 positions agree with TRBD1. The CDR3 sequence is 14 residues long. With 2 bases clipped from V and 3 bases from J, the junction kept 2 bases outside the gene matches. Germline assignment: CDR1 KGHSH and CDR2 LQKENI. The CDR3 sequence is CASSPGQGDYGYTF. CDR3 sequence (DNA): TGTGCCAGCTCACCAGGACAGGGTGACTATGGCTACACCTTC.

The chain couples TRBV14 to TRBJ2-1; weak D call: TRBD2 (6 bases). Germline V lookup: CDR1 SGHDN, CDR2 FVKESK. The CDR3 consists of 17 residues. Trimming shortened V by 4 bases and J by 10 bases, and 26 bases separated the two germline ends. The CDR3 DNA sequence: TGTGCCAGCAGCCCGGGCTCAGGGACTGGGAGACCTGGAGAGCAGTTCTTC. It specifies CASSPGSGTGRPGEQFF.

This clone was seen a single time. The chain links TRBV4-3 to TRBJ2-7, with TRBD1 matching 10 bases. This CDR3 has 15 residues. The ends lost 0 bases at V and 5 bases at J; junction bases unmatched: 4. The germline V gene encodes CDR1 LGHNA and CDR2 YSLEER. CDR3 in amino acids: CASSQETGGIDEQYF. In nucleotides, the CDR3 is TGCGCCAGCAGCCAAGAGACAGGGGGCATCGACGAGCAGTACTTC.